A selection of T cell receptor beta chains follows, all from one sample in a study of T cell repertoires in cytomegalovirus infection. TCRdb passed the reads through MiXCR, listing each CDR3 protein once. The sample consists of approximately 500,000 distinct CDR3 sequences, about 17% of them appearing once. Specimen: CD8+ T cells from PBMCs. The receptors were gathered from a human donor in good health (CMV status not recorded). Some clones in this sample may be carry-over from other donors' samples. CDR3s include the opening cysteine and the closing phenylalanine or tryptophan. A D gene is named only where the DNA matches it firmly. Rows may omit the clone size; those that give it use once, few, many or a size class.

v_gene,len,j_gene,d_gene,abundance,CDR3aa,CDR3nt
TRBV27,15,TRBJ2-2,NA,NA,CASSLSRVGTGELFF,TGTGCCAGCAGTTTATCGCGGGTTGGGACCGGGGAGCTGTTTTTT
TRBV4-1,12,TRBJ2-5,TRBD2,few,CASSGTRETQYF,TGCGCCAGCAGCGGGACTAGGGAGACCCAGTACTTC
TRBV20-1,17,TRBJ1-5,TRBD1,NA,CSASDPTGGLSNQPQHF,TGCAGTGCTAGTGATCCGACAGGGGGGTTAAGCAATCAGCCCCAGCATTTT
TRBV6-5,15,TRBJ1-6,NA,many,CASSRRSSYNSPLHF,TGTGCCAGCAGTCGACGGAGCTCCTATAATTCACCCCTCCACTTT
TRBV27,14,TRBJ2-7,TRBD2,NA,CASRPGGQGYEQYF,TGTGCCAGCAGACCGGGGGGTCAGGGCTACGAGCAGTACTTC
TRBV7-9,15,TRBJ2-1,TRBD2,NA,CASSPRRTSRDEQFF,TGTGCCAGCAGCCCTAGGCGGACTAGCCGGGATGAGCAGTTCTTC
TRBV19,15,TRBJ2-3,NA,few,CASNHPRENTDTQYF,TGTGCCAGTAACCATCCCCGCGAGAACACAGATACGCAGTATTTT
TRBV10-3,15,TRBJ2-7,TRBD1,NA,CAISVRGQGEYEQYF,TGTGCCATCAGTGTGAGGGGACAGGGGGAATACGAGCAGTACTTC
TRBV7-9,17,TRBJ1-1,NA,many,CASSRDRGAGGNTEAFF,TGTGCCAGCAGCAGGGACCGGGGGGCAGGAGGTAATACTGAAGCTTTCTTT
TRBV20-1,13,TRBJ2-7,TRBD1,NA,CSASRDRAYEQYF,TGCAGTGCTAGTAGGGACAGGGCTTACGAGCAGTACTTC
TRBV20-1,14,TRBJ2-5,TRBD1,few,CSADADRGGETQYF,TGCAGTGCTGACGCGGACAGGGGGGGAGAGACCCAGTACTTC
TRBV27,13,TRBJ1-2,TRBD1,many,CASSPQGGAGYTF,TGTGCCAGCAGTCCCCAGGGGGGTGCAGGCTACACCTTC
TRBV4-1,13,TRBJ2-2,NA,NA,CASSLEVSGELFF,TGCGCCAGCAGCCTAGAAGTCAGCGGGGAGCTGTTTTTT
TRBV27,12,TRBJ1-1,NA,few,CASSLWGAEAFF,TGTGCCAGCAGTTTATGGGGGGCTGAAGCTTTCTTT
TRBV5-6,14,TRBJ2-7,NA,once,CASSLALRSYEPYF,TGTGCCAGCAGCTTGGCACTGCGCTCCTACGAGCCGTACTTC